This T cell receptor (beta chain) was documented in a study of siplizumab effects on memory and regulatory T cells. This table comes from immunoSEQ multiplex PCR, and its TCRdb copy is limited to in-frame clones, with some not included. The top ten hold roughly 0.3% of the sample, which has 45,000 to 50,000 clones, roughly nine tenths seen once. This clonotype was sampled from a human donor in good health. Sequencing input: naive CD8+ T cells sorted from blood.

The CDR3 reads CASSHSGGALDTQYF. CDR3 DNA sequence: TGTGCCAGCAGTCATAGCGGGGGGGCATTAGATACGCAGTATTTT. This chain uses TRBV6-6 with TRBJ2-3; TRBD2 agrees at 11 bases. The CDR3 spans 15 residues. The germline V gene encodes CDR1 MNHNY and CDR2 SVGAGI (reference sequence). Trimming took 5 bases from V and 5 from J; bases not matched to a gene: 6.